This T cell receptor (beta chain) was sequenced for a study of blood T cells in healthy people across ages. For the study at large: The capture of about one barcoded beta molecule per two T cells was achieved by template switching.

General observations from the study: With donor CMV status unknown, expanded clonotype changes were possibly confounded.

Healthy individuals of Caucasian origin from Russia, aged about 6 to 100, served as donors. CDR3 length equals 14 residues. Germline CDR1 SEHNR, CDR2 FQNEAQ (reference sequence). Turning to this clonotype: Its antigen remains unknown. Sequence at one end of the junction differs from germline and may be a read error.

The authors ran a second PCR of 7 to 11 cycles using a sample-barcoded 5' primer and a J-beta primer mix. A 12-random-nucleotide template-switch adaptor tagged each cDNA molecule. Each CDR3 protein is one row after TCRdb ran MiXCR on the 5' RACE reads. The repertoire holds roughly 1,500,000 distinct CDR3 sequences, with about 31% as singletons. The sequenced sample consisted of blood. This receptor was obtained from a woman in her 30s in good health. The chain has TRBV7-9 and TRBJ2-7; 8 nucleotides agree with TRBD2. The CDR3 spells CASSRGGPSSEQYF. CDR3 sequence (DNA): TGTGCCAGCAGCCGCGGGGGGCCCTCCTCCGAGCAGTACTTC.